This TCR beta chain was observed in a study of shared clonotypes between healthy human individuals. TCRdb keeps only in-frame clones here, not all; method: immunoSEQ multiplex PCR. The profile covers fewer than 850,000 clones, with approximately 79% appearing a single time and 1.5% to 2% taken by the ten largest. The trim removed 7 bases at V and 0 bases at J, leaving 5 bases unmatched. Germline CDR1 and CDR2: SQVTM and ANQGSEA. The CDR3 consists of 14 residues. Points on this clone: The sample carries other DNA sequences with the same CDR3.

Sequencing input: memory CD4+ T cells sorted from blood. Sample subset: CD45RA-negative fraction. This chain uses TRBV29-1 with TRBJ2-3; TRBD1 matches 9 bases. The receptor's source is a woman in her thirties in good health. The CDR3 nucleotides are TGCAGCGCCAGGACAGGGGCCAGCACAGATACGCAGTATTTT. This translates into CSARTGASTDTQYF.